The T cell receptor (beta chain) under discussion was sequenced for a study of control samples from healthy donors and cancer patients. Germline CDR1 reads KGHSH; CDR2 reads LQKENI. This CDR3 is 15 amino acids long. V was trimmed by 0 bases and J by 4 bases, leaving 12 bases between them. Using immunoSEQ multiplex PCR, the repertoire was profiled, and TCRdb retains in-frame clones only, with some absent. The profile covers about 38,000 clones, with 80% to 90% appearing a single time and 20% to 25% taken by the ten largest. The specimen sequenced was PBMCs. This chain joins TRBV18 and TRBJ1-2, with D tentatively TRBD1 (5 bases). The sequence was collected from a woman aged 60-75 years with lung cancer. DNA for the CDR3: TGTGCCAGCTCACCACCCGGCCAGGGCCTCTATGGCTACACCTTC. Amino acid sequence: CASSPPGQGLYGYTF. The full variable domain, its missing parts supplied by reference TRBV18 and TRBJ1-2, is NAGVMQNPRHLVRRRGQEARLRCSPMKGHSHVYWYRQLPEEGLKFMVYLQKENIIDESGMPKERFSAEFPKEGPSILRIQQVVRGDSAAYFCASSPPGQGLYGYTFGSGTRLTVV.